A single sample is the source of the 9 T cell receptor beta chains below, sequenced in a study of blood T cell repertoires in COVID-19 (dated by TCRdb to 2020 to 2022). Library method: the immunoSEQ multiplex PCR assay. Held by TCRdb, this immuneACCESS table contains in-frame sequences only and omits some clones. Under half of the omission traces to an unresolved V gene where checked; the cause of the rest is unknown. The sample table shows some 88,000 clones, and approximately 81% are seen once. More than 12% of the sample is held by the ten biggest clonotypes. Sequences were obtained from peripheral blood. These TCRs come from an older woman with acute or convalescent COVID-19.

The genes are TRBV7-8 and TRBJ2-1; 10 bases agree with TRBD2. The germline CDR1 and CDR2 sequences are SGHVS and FQNEAQ. V trimming: 5 bases; J trimming: 4 bases; junction bases outside the gene matches: 5. CDR3 length: 15 amino acids. This chain's CDR3 is CASSRGTSAYNEQFF. The CDR3 region has the DNA TGTGCCAGCAGCCGAGGGACTAGCGCATACAATGAGCAGTTCTTC.

The table lists this clone with a count of one. The chain joins TRBV10-3 to TRBJ2-3, with D perhaps TRBD2 (7 bases). CDR3 length: 14 residues. V was trimmed by 6 bases and J by 6 bases, leaving 16 bases between them. The germline gives CDR1 ENHRY, CDR2 SYGVKD. The DNA for the CDR3 is TGTGCCATCAGCCCCGGGGAGGGGGGTGATACGCAGTATTTT. Protein sequence: CAISPGEGGDTQYF.

The V call is TRBV2, the J call TRBJ2-1, with TRBD1 identical over 10 bases. The germline V gene has CDR1 SNHLY and CDR2 FYNNEI. The CDR3 runs to 15 residues. Trimming took 2 bases from V and 4 from J; bases not matched to a gene: 2. This chain's CDR3 is CASSERTGGYNEQFF. As DNA, the CDR3 is TGTGCCAGCAGTGAACGGACAGGGGGGTACAATGAGCAGTTCTTC. Filled out from reference TRBV2 and TRBJ2-1, the complete variable domain reads EPEVTQTPSHQVTQMGQEVILRCVPISNHLYFYWYRQILGQKVEFLVSFYNNEISEKSEIFDDQFSVERPDGSNFTLKIRSTKLEDSAMYFCASSERTGGYNEQFFGPGTRLTVL.

The rearrangement joins TRBV30 to TRBJ2-7, with TRBD1 matching over 8 bases. The germline gives CDR1 GTSNPN, CDR2 SVGIG (reference sequence). V lost 7 bases to trimming and J lost 2 bases; unmatched junction nucleotides: 7. This CDR3 region has 13 residues. In nucleotides, the CDR3 is TGTGCCTTTACAGGGGGAGCAGCCTACGAGCAGTACGTC. It specifies CAFTGGAAYEQYV.

The CDR3 spells CASSFLPTTGNGYTF. In DNA form, the CDR3 reads TGTGCCAGCAGTTTCCTCCCCACGACAGGGAATGGCTACACCTTC. The chain has TRBV5-4 and TRBJ1-2; TRBD1 matches 7 bases. This CDR3 has 15 amino acids. Trimming removed 5 bases from V and 6 bases from J; junction bases left unmatched: 13. Per the germline V gene, CDR1 is SGHNT and CDR2 is YYREEE (reference sequence).

This clone was detected only once. The rearrangement links TRBV28 to TRBJ2-5; TRBD2 might be the D (6 bases). The germline V gene encodes CDR1 MDHEN and CDR2 SYDVKM. The CDR3 is 12 amino acids. Trimming stripped 8 bases from V and 3 bases from J, with 10 bases between. The CDR3 protein is CASGEAKETQYF. The CDR3 DNA follows: TGTGCCAGCGGGGAGGCTAAAGAGACCCAGTACTTC.

The chain has TRBV6-5 and TRBJ1-5, with unresolved D. This CDR3 is built from 15 residues. V was pared by 7 bases and J by 0 bases, with 13 bases between. Germline V gene lookup returns CDR1 MNHEY and CDR2 SVGAGI. CDR3 residues: CASKTTVYSNQPQHF. In DNA form, the CDR3 reads TGTGCCAGCAAAACCACAGTCTATAGCAATCAGCCCCAGCATTTT.

Only a few counts were recorded for this clone. This sequence joins TRBV9 and TRBJ1-6, with 9 bases fitting TRBD1. This CDR3 region has 15 residues. Per germline, CDR1 SGDLS and CDR2 YYNGEE. Trimming at V came to 0 bases and at J to 9 bases, leaving 4 bases not matched to a gene. CDR3 DNA: TGTGCCAGCAGCGTAGTGGACAGGGGAGGTTCACCCCTCCACTTT. It translates to CASSVVDRGGSPLHF.

V and J are TRBV11-2 and TRBJ2-7, with TRBD1 matching 12 bases. Trimming at V came to 5 bases and at J to 5 bases, leaving 7 bases not matched to a gene. The CDR3 runs 15 residues. Germline V CDR1 and CDR2: SGHAT, FQNNGV. CDR3 sequence reads: CASSLRGQGADEQYV. The CDR3 nucleotides are TGTGCCAGCAGCCTGCGGGGACAGGGGGCGGACGAGCAGTACGTC.